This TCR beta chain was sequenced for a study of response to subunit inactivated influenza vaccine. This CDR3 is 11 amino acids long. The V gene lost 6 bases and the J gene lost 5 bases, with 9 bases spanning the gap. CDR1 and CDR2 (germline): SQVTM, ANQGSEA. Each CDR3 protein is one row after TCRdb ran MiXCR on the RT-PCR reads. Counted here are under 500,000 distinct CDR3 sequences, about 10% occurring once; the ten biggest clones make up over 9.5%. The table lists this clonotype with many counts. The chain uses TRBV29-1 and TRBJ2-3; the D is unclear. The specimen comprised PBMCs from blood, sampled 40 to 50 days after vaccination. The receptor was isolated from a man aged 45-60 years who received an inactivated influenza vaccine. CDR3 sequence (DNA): TGCAGCGTGATACCGAGAGATACGCAGTATTTT. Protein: CSVIPRDTQYF.